This section outlines one T cell receptor beta chain sequence together with its context. Germline V gene data show CDR1 as MNHNS and CDR2 as SASEGT. This CDR3 has 14 amino acids. V lost 10 bases to trimming and J lost 2 bases, with 15 bases between them. The source of the sample is a study of patients and donors after allogeneic stem cell transplantation. TCRdb analysed the RT-PCR reads with MiXCR anew, one entry per CDR3 protein. The data show 900,000 to 1,000,000 distinct CDR3 sequences, with 15% to 20% seen just once and approximately 5.9% held by the top ten. The sequencing sample was made of blood, either unsorted or a sorted T cell fraction (not recorded which). The receptor was isolated from a human donor who was either an allogeneic HSCT recipient or a stem cell or donor lymphocyte infusion donor (not recorded which). It is not recorded whose cells these are; they may come from a transplant donor. The rearrangement joins TRBV6-1 to TRBJ1-3; no clear D gene. CDR3 DNA sequence: TGTGCCACAAGCCCAAGCGGGGCTGGAAACACCATATATTTT. As protein: CATSPSGAGNTIYF.